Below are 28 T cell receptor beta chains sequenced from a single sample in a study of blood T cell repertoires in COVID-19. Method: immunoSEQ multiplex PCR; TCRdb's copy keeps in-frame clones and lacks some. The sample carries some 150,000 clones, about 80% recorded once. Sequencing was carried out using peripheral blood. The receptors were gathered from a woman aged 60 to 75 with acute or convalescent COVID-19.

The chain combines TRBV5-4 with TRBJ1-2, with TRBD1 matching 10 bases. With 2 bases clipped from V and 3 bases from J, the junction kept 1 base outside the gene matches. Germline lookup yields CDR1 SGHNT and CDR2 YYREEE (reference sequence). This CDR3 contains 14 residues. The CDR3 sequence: CASSFGQGDYGYTF. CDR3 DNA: TGTGCCAGCAGCTTTGGACAGGGGGACTATGGCTACACCTTC.

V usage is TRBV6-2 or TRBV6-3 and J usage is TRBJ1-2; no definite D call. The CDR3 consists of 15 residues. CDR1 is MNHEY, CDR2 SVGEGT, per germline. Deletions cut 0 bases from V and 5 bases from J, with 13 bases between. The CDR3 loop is CASSYSRGSLYGYTF. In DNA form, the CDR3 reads TGTGCCAGCAGTTACTCTCGGGGATCCCTATATGGCTACACCTTC.

DNA for the CDR3: TGTGCCAGCAGCCTGGAGCGGGGTGAGCAGTTCTTC. Protein: CASSLERGEQFF. The V call is TRBV3-1 (or the pseudogene TRBV3-2), the J call TRBJ2-1, with TRBD2 identical over 7 bases. CDR1 is LGHDT and CDR2 is YNNKEL in the germline V gene (reference sequence). This CDR3 region has 12 residues. V lost 4 bases, J lost 9 bases, and 3 bases stayed unmatched.

Here the CDR3 reads CAISGRGRGMNTEAFF. CDR3 DNA: TGTGCCATCAGTGGCCGGGGCCGGGGGATGAACACTGAAGCTTTCTTT. This chain uses TRBV10-3 with TRBJ1-1, with D maybe TRBD1 (5 bases). Trimming took 4 bases from V and 0 from J, leaving 15 bases between them. In germline, CDR1 is ENHRY, CDR2 SYGVKD. This CDR3 has 16 residues.

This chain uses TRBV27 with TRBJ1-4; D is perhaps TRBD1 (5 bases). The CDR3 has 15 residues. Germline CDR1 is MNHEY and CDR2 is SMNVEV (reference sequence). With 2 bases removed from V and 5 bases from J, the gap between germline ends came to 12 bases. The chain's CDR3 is CASSLSRDRNEKLFF. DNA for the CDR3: TGTGCCAGCAGTTTAAGTCGCGACAGAAATGAAAAACTGTTTTTT.

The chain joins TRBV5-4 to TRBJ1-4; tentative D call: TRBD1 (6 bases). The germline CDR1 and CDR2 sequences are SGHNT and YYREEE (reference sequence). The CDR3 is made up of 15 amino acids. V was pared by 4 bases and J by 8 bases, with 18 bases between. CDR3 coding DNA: TGTGCCAGCAGCCCCGTACAGGGCTCTAGGGAAAAACTGTTTTTT. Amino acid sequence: CASSPVQGSREKLFF.

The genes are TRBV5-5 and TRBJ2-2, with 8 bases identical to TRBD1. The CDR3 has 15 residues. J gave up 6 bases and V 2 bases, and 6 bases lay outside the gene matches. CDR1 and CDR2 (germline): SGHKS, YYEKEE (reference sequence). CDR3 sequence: CASSFSQGAAGELFF. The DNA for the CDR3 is TGTGCCAGCAGCTTTTCCCAGGGGGCTGCCGGGGAGCTGTTTTTT.

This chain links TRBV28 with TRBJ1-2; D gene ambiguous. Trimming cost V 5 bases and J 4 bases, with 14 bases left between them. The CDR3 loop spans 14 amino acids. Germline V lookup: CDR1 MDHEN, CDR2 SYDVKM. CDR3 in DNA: TGTGCCAGCAGTCCCCCGGGAACCTCCTATGGCTACACCTTC. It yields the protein CASSPPGTSYGYTF.

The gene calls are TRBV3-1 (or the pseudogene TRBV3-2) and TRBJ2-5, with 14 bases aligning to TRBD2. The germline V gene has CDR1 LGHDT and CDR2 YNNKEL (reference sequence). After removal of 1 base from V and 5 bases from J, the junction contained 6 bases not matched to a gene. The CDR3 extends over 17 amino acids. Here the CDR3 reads CASSQATSGGAGETQYF. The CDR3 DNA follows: TGTGCCAGCAGCCAAGCGACTAGCGGGGGGGCCGGTGAGACCCAGTACTTC.

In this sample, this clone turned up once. In DNA form, the CDR3 reads TGTGCCAGTAGTCCTGACAGGCGGGGCAATCAGCCCCAGCATTTT. Translating gives CASSPDRRGNQPQHF. The chain joins TRBV19 to TRBJ1-5, with D maybe TRBD1 (6 bases). V lost 5 bases to trimming and J lost 2 bases, with 13 bases between them. Per the germline V gene, CDR1 is LNHDA and CDR2 is SQIVND (reference sequence). The CDR3 spans 15 residues.

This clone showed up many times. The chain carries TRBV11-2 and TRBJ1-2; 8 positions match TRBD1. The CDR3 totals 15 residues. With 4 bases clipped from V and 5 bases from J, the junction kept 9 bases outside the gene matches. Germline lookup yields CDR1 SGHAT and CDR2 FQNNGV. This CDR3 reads CASSSYRGVRYGYTF. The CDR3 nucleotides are TGTGCCAGCAGCTCCTACAGGGGGGTTAGGTATGGCTACACCTTC.

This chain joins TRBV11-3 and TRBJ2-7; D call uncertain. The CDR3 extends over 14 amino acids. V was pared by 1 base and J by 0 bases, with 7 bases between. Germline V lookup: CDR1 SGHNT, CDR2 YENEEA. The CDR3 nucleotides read TGTGCCAGCAGCTTAGCGGCTAGCTCCTACGAGCAGTACTTC. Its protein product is CASSLAASSYEQYF.

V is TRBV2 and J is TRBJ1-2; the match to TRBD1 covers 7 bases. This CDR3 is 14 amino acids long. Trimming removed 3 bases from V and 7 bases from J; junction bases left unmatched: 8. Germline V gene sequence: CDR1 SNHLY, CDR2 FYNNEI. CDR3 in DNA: TGTGCCAGCAGTGACAGGACAGGCCCCTTTGGCTACACCTTC. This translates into CASSDRTGPFGYTF.

The CDR3 sequence is CASSIGYGYTF. Here the CDR3 DNA reads TGTGCCAGTAGTATCGGGTATGGCTACACCTTC. The gene calls are TRBV19 and TRBJ1-2; D not certain. Germline CDR1 LNHDA, CDR2 SQIVND (reference sequence). The CDR3 sequence is 11 residues long. Trimming shortened V by 3 bases and J by 5 bases, and 4 bases separated the two germline ends.

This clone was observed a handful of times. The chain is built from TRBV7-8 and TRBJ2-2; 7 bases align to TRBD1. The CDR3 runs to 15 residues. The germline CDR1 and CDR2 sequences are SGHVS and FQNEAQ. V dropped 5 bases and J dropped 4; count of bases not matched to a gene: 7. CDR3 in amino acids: CASSPSQGVTGELFF. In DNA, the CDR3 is TGTGCCAGCAGCCCCTCGCAGGGGGTCACCGGGGAGCTGTTTTTT.

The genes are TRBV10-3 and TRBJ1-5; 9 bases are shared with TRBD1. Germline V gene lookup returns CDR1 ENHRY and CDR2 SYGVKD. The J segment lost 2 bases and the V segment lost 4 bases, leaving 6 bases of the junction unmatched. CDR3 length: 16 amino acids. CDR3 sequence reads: CAISGGTGPGNQPQHF. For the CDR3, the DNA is TGTGCCATCAGTGGCGGGACAGGGCCGGGCAATCAGCCCCAGCATTTT.

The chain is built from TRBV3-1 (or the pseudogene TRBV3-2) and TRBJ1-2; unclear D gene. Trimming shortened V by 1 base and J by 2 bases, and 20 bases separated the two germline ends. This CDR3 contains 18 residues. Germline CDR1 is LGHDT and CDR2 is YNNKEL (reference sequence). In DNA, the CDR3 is TGTGCCAGCAGCCAAGTAATTGTTCAGGAACCGGTAAACTATGGCTACACCTTC. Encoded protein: CASSQVIVQEPVNYGYTF.

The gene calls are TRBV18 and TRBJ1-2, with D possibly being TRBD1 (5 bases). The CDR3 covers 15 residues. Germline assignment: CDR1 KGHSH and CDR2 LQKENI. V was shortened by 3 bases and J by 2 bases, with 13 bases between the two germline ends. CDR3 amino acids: CASSPVGQFNYGYTF. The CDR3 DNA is TGTGCCAGCTCACCCGTTGGACAATTCAACTATGGCTACACCTTC.

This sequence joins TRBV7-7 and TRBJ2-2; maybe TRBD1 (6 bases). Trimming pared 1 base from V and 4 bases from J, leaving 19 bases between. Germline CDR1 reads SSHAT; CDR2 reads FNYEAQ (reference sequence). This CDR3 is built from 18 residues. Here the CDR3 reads CASSLGLNLQGPTGELFF. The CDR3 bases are TGTGCCAGCAGCTTAGGTCTTAATCTACAGGGCCCCACCGGGGAGCTGTTTTTT.

In nucleotides, the CDR3 is TGTGCCAGCGGACTAGCGCTACCTTTAGATACGCAGTATTTT. It encodes CASGLALPLDTQYF. V usage is TRBV2 and J usage is TRBJ2-3, with 9 positions matching TRBD2. This CDR3 spans 14 amino acids. With 8 bases clipped from V and 5 bases from J, the junction kept 8 bases outside the gene matches. The V gene's germline CDR1 is SNHLY and CDR2 FYNNEI.

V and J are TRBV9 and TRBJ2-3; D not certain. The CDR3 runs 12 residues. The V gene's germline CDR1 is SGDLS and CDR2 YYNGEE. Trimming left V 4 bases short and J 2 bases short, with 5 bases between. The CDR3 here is CASSLFTDTQYF. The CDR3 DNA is TGTGCCAGCAGCCTATTCACAGATACGCAGTATTTT.

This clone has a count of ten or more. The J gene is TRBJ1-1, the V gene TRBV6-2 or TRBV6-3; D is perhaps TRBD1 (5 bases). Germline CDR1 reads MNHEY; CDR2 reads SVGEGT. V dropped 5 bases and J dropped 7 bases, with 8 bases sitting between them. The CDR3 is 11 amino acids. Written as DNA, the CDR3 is TGTGCCAGCAGTCCAGGGCTTGAAGCTTTCTTT. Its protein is CASSPGLEAFF.

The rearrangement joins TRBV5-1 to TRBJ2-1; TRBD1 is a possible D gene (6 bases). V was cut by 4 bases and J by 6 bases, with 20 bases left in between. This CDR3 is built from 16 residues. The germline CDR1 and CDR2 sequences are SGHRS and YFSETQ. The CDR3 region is CASSRTGTTPANEQFF. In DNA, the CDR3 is TGCGCCAGCAGCCGGACCGGGACAACCCCGGCCAATGAGCAGTTCTTC.

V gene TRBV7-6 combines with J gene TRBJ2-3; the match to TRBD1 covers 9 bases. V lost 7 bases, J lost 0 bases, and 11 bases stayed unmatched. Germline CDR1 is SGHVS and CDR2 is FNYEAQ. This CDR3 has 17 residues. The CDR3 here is CASTTRQGGVSTDTQYF. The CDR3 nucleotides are TGTGCCAGCACCACCCGACAGGGGGGGGTCAGCACAGATACGCAGTATTTT.

In DNA form, the CDR3 reads TGTGCCAGCAGCTTTGGGGGCACCCCCCTGAACACCGGGGAGCTGTTTTTT. The encoded protein is CASSFGGTPLNTGELFF. The V gene is TRBV5-4, the J gene TRBJ2-2, with D possibly matching TRBD1 (6 bases). Germline V gives CDR1 SGHNT, CDR2 YYREEE (reference sequence). V was cut by 2 bases and J by 1 base, with 15 bases left in between. CDR3 length: 17 residues.

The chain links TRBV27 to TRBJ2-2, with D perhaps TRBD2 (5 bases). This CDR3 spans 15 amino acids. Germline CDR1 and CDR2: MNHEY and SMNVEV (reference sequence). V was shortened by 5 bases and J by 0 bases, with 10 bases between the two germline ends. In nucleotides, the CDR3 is TGTGCCAGCAGTAGTGTGACTACGAACACCGGGGAGCTGTTTTTT. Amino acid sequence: CASSSVTTNTGELFF.

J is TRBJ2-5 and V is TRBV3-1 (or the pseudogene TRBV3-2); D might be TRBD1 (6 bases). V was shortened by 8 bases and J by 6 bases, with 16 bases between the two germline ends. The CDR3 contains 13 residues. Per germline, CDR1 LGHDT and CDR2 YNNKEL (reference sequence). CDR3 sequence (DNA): TGTGCCAGCGGGGCACAGGGTGGACAGACCCAGTACTTC. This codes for CASGAQGGQTQYF.

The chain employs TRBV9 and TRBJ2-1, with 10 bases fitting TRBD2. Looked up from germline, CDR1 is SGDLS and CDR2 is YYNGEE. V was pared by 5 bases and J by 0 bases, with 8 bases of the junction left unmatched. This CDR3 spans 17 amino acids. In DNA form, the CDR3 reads TGTGCCAGCAGTCCTAGCGGGGGTTCCAGCTCCTACAATGAGCAGTTCTTC. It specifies CASSPSGGSSSYNEQFF. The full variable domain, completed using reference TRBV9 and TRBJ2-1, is DSGVTQTPKHLITATGQRVTLRCSPRSGDLSVYWYQQSLDQGLQFLIQYYNGEERAKGNILERFSAQQFPDLHSELNLSSLELGDSALYFCASSPSGGSSSYNEQFFGPGTRLTVL.